One sample yielded the 26 T cell receptor beta chains listed below, sequenced in a study of blood T cell repertoires in COVID-19. The data were produced by immunoSEQ multiplex PCR, yet TCRdb's version contains in-frame clones alone and is incomplete. The table lists 250,000 to 300,000 clones, 82% of them singletons, with approximately 3.1% in the top ten. The specimen sequenced was peripheral blood. All receptors derive from a woman aged 18-29 years with acute or convalescent COVID-19.

The rearrangement uses TRBV6-2 or TRBV6-3 and TRBJ2-7, with no clear D. The CDR3 is made up of 11 amino acids. The germline V gene has CDR1 MNHEY and CDR2 SVGEGT. Trimming took 5 bases from V and 0 from J, leaving 2 bases between them. This CDR3 is CASSRSYEQYF. The CDR3 bases are TGTGCCAGCAGTCGCTCCTACGAGCAGTACTTC.

The chain carries TRBV5-1 and TRBJ1-1, with a possible D match to TRBD1 (5 bases). Germline CDR1 reads SGHRS; CDR2 reads YFSETQ. This CDR3 is built from 14 residues. The V end was cut by 6 bases, the J end by 4 bases, with 16 bases between. In DNA form, the CDR3 reads TGCGCCAGCACCCGAACCCAGGGAAGCACTGAAGCTTTCTTT. Amino acid sequence: CASTRTQGSTEAFF.

This clone was counted once. V and J are TRBV4-3 and TRBJ2-1; TRBD2 agrees at 11 bases. This CDR3 region has 17 residues. Per germline, CDR1 LGHNA and CDR2 YSLEER. The V and J ends lost 0 bases and 9 bases, in that order; junction bases with no gene match: 10. The CDR3 nucleotides read TGCGCCAGCAGCCAAGATACGGCTAGCGGGAGGTGGAGTGAGCAGTTCTTC. Protein sequence: CASSQDTASGRWSEQFF.

This sequence joins TRBV13 and TRBJ2-7; 13 nucleotides agree with TRBD2. V was pared by 5 bases and J by 0 bases, with 7 bases of the junction left unmatched. CDR3 length equals 17 residues. The germline V gene has CDR1 PRHDT and CDR2 FYEKMQ (reference sequence). In DNA form, the CDR3 reads TGTGCCAGCAGCCCGGGGACTAGCGGGATTGCCTCCTACGAGCAGTACTTC. Its protein is CASSPGTSGIASYEQYF.

The chain's CDR3 is CAISTRDSETDTQYF. CDR3 nucleotide sequence: TGTGCCATCAGTACCCGGGACAGTGAAACAGATACGCAGTATTTT. This chain uses TRBV10-3 with TRBJ2-3; 7 positions agree with TRBD1. V was pared by 5 bases and J by 3 bases, with 8 bases of the junction left unmatched. The CDR3 is 15 amino acids. Germline loops: CDR1 ENHRY, CDR2 SYGVKD.

The CDR3 is CASSSSRIRLAASSYEQYF. In nucleotides, the CDR3 is TGTGCCAGCAGTTCGAGTAGGATTCGGCTAGCGGCTAGCTCCTACGAGCAGTACTTC. The gene calls are TRBV2 and TRBJ2-7; TRBD2 matches 7 bases. V lost 5 bases, J lost 0 bases, and 19 bases stayed unmatched. Germline assignment: CDR1 SNHLY and CDR2 FYNNEI. The CDR3 is 19 amino acids.

For the CDR3, the DNA is TGTGCCAGCAGTGAATCGGGGATATATAGCAATCAGCCCCAGCATTTT. Amino acids: CASSESGIYSNQPQHF. V usage is TRBV6-1 and J usage is TRBJ1-5; D uncertain. Per the germline V gene, CDR1 is MNHNS and CDR2 is SASEGT. Trimming took 2 bases from V and 0 from J, leaving 11 bases between them. The CDR3 consists of 16 residues.

The CDR3 here is CAWTQGALSNQPQHF. CDR3 DNA sequence: TGTGCCTGGACTCAAGGGGCTTTAAGTAATCAGCCCCAGCATTTT. The V call is TRBV30, the J call TRBJ1-5; a weak D match, TRBD1 (5 bases). V dropped 4 bases and J dropped 4 bases, with 17 bases sitting between them. The CDR3 is 15 amino acids. The germline gives CDR1 GTSNPN, CDR2 SVGIG (reference sequence). The full variable domain, its missing parts supplied by reference TRBV30 and TRBJ1-5, is SQTIHQWPATLVQPVGSPLSLECTVEGTSNPNLYWYRQAAGRGLQLLFYSVGIGQISSEVPQNLSASRPQDRQFILSSKKLLLSDSGFYLCAWTQGALSNQPQHFGDGTRLSIL.

V gene TRBV6-2 or TRBV6-3 combines with J gene TRBJ2-5; tentative D call: TRBD2 (6 bases). CDR1 and CDR2 (germline): MNHEY, SVGEGT. This CDR3 is built from 14 residues. V lost 0 bases and J lost 1, with 6 bases in between. The CDR3 reads CASSYSTSQETQYF. DNA for the CDR3: TGTGCCAGCAGTTACTCGACTAGCCAAGAGACCCAGTACTTC.

The chain recombines TRBV27 with TRBJ2-3; a possible D gene is TRBD2 (6 bases). Trimming pared 5 bases from V and 3 bases from J, leaving 9 bases between. The germline CDR1 and CDR2 sequences are MNHEY and SMNVEV (reference sequence). CDR3 length: 13 residues. CDR3 protein: CASSNLATDTQYF. CDR3 sequence (DNA): TGTGCCAGCAGTAATCTAGCGACAGATACGCAGTATTTT.

Written as DNA, the CDR3 is TGTGCCAGCAGCGTCGATACATACTCCTACGAGCAGTACTTC. Its translation: CASSVDTYSYEQYF. The chain is built from TRBV9 and TRBJ2-7; D gene unclear. V lost 2 bases to trimming and J lost 0 bases, with 9 bases between them. Germline V gene data show CDR1 as SGDLS and CDR2 as YYNGEE. This CDR3 comprises 14 residues.

V usage is TRBV6-5 and J usage is TRBJ2-5; TRBD2 is a possible D gene (6 bases). With 5 bases removed from V and 5 bases from J, the gap between germline ends came to 12 bases. This CDR3 has 13 amino acids. Germline CDR1 reads MNHEY; CDR2 reads SVGAGI. CDR3 residues: CASSSAGIETQYF. CDR3 DNA: TGTGCCAGCAGTAGCGCGGGGATCGAGACCCAGTACTTC.

This chain joins TRBV15 and TRBJ2-7, with 7 bases lining up with TRBD2. Germline CDR1 LNHNV, CDR2 YYDKDF (reference sequence). This CDR3 region has 15 residues. The J segment lost 3 bases and the V segment lost 1 base, leaving 6 bases of the junction unmatched. This CDR3 is CATSRAGTGGYEQYF. As DNA, the CDR3 is TGTGCCACCAGCAGAGCCGGGACGGGGGGCTACGAGCAGTACTTC.

The rearrangement uses TRBV7-9 and TRBJ2-7; 8 nucleotides line up with TRBD1. Germline-derived CDR1 and CDR2 are SEHNR and FQNEAQ (reference sequence). The J segment lost 5 bases and the V segment lost 5 bases, leaving 11 bases of the junction unmatched. The CDR3 covers 15 residues. The CDR3 DNA sequence: TGTGCCAGCAGCGCACCGGGACAGGTTTTTCACGAGCAGTACTTC. Translated: CASSAPGQVFHEQYF.

The chain combines TRBV14 with TRBJ2-5; D is uncertain. Germline V gene lookup returns CDR1 SGHDN and CDR2 FVKESK. Trimming left V 4 bases short and J 1 base short, with 28 bases between. The CDR3 extends over 20 amino acids. The CDR3 here is CASSPHRLASTKALQETQYF. CDR3 sequence (DNA): TGTGCCAGCAGCCCCCACCGCCTCGCGTCTACTAAAGCCCTCCAAGAGACCCAGTACTTC.

There are a few counts of this clone. J is TRBJ1-6 and V is TRBV2, with TRBD1 identical over 10 bases. The length of the CDR3 is 16 residues. V lost 6 bases, J lost 3 bases, and 5 bases stayed unmatched. Germline values: CDR1 SNHLY, CDR2 FYNNEI. The CDR3 nucleotides read TGTGCCAGCAGCCCGGACAGGGGGAACTATAATTCACCCCTCCACTTT. Translating it yields CASSPDRGNYNSPLHF. Based on the CDR3 plus reference TRBV2 and TRBJ1-6, the full variable domain is EPEVTQTPSHQVTQMGQEVILRCVPISNHLYFYWYRQILGQKVEFLVSFYNNEISEKSEIFDDQFSVERPDGSNFTLKIRSTKLEDSAMYFCASSPDRGNYNSPLHFGNGTRLTVT.

The rearrangement links TRBV5-1 to TRBJ2-5, with D possibly TRBD2 on 6 matching bases. CDR1 is SGHRS, CDR2 YFSETQ, per germline. The CDR3 is 15 amino acids. V lost 2 bases, J lost 4 bases, and 15 bases lay in between. The CDR3 coding sequence is TGCGCCAGCAGCTTACCCTCGGGGGTGGGAGAGACCCAGTACTTC. It codes for CASSLPSGVGETQYF.

This clone was found once. This rearrangement joins TRBV18 to TRBJ1-4; 7 bases fit TRBD1. CDR3 length: 15 amino acids. V lost 0 bases, J lost 10 bases, and 8 bases stayed unmatched. Germline V gene lookup returns CDR1 KGHSH and CDR2 LQKENI. CDR3 in amino acids: CASSPPGQTLGKLFF. Here the CDR3 DNA reads TGTGCCAGCTCACCACCGGGACAGACTCTCGGAAAACTGTTTTTT.

This sequence joins TRBV18 and TRBJ1-1; a weak D match, TRBD1 (6 bases). CDR1 KGHSH and CDR2 LQKENI come from the germline V gene. The length of the CDR3 is 15 residues. The V end lost 2 bases, the J end lost 6 bases, and 16 bases lay between the germline ends. CDR3 in DNA: TGTGCCAGCTCACCATGGACGGACCCAGGGGCTGAAGCTTTCTTT. Its translation: CASSPWTDPGAEAFF.

The chain combines TRBV2 with TRBJ2-7; TRBD2 matches at 7 bases. V lost 0 bases to trimming and J lost 0 bases; unmatched junction nucleotides: 8. Germline assignment: CDR1 SNHLY and CDR2 FYNNEI. This CDR3 comprises 17 residues. The CDR3 protein is CASSEASEGLYSYEQYF. The CDR3 bases are TGTGCCAGCAGTGAAGCTTCGGAGGGACTATACTCCTACGAGCAGTACTTC.

The rearrangement joins TRBV15 to TRBJ2-7, with 11 bases fitting TRBD2. Germline lookup yields CDR1 LNHNV and CDR2 YYDKDF (reference sequence). The CDR3 totals 16 residues. Trimming at V came to 5 bases and at J to 7 bases, leaving 13 bases not matched to a gene. DNA of the CDR3: TGTGCCACCAGCCCCCACCCCACTAGCGGGGGCCTGGAGCAGTACTTC. Protein sequence: CATSPHPTSGGLEQYF.

The chain has TRBV4-3 and TRBJ2-7, with D perhaps TRBD2 (5 bases). Germline CDR1 LGHNA, CDR2 YSLEER. Between the trimmed V and J ends, which lost 3 bases and 3 bases, there was a span of 15 bases. CDR3 length: 15 residues. The CDR3 bases are TGCGCCAGCAGCCAGGACGCCCGGGGATTCTACGAGCAGTACTTC. Translation: CASSQDARGFYEQYF.

The chain carries TRBV19 and TRBJ1-5, with 7 bases that match TRBD1. The trim removed 5 bases at V and 6 bases at J, leaving 7 bases unmatched. The CDR3 runs to 14 residues. CDR1 and CDR2 (germline): LNHDA, SQIVND (reference sequence). CDR3 nucleotide sequence: TGTGCCAGTAGTCCGACAGGGCGGGTTCAGCCCCAGCATTTT. This sequence encodes CASSPTGRVQPQHF. The full variable domain, completed using reference TRBV19 and TRBJ1-5, is DGGITQSPKYLFRKEGQNVTLSCEQNLNHDAMYWYRQDPGQGLRLIYYSQIVNDFQKGDIAEGYSVSREKKESFPLTVTSAQKNPTAFYLCASSPTGRVQPQHFGDGTRLSIL.

The chain couples TRBV27 to TRBJ2-3; D gene uncertain. CDR1 is MNHEY and CDR2 is SMNVEV in the germline V gene (reference sequence). Trimming removed 2 bases from V and 2 bases from J, with 11 bases in between. The CDR3 contains 15 residues. DNA of the CDR3: TGTGCCAGCAGTTTAACTAATCTTGTCACAGATACGCAGTATTTT. It is translated as CASSLTNLVTDTQYF.

V gene TRBV28 combines with J gene TRBJ2-7; maybe TRBD1 (6 bases). Trimming stripped 0 bases from V and 2 bases from J, with 17 bases between. Germline lookup yields CDR1 MDHEN and CDR2 SYDVKM. This CDR3 contains 17 residues. The DNA for the CDR3 is TGTGCCAGCAGTTTATGGTCTTGGGGGACACTAACCTACGAGCAGTACTTC. Its translation: CASSLWSWGTLTYEQYF.

This chain joins TRBV5-5 and TRBJ2-6; 13 positions match TRBD2. Germline values: CDR1 SGHKS, CDR2 YYEKEE (reference sequence). The CDR3 has 20 amino acids. V shed 0 bases and J 3 bases; nucleotides not matched to a gene: 9. CDR3 loop: CASSLAMGLAGFGGANVLTF. Written as DNA, the CDR3 is TGTGCCAGCAGCTTGGCCATGGGACTAGCGGGATTTGGTGGGGCCAACGTCCTGACTTTC.